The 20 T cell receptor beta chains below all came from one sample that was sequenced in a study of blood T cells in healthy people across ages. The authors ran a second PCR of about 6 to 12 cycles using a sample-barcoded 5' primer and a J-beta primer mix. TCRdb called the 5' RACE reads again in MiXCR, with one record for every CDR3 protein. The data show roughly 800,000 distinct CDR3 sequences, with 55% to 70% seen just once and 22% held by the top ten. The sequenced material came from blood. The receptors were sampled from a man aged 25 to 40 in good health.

The CDR3 spells CASSWWGGSTSSYEQYF. The CDR3 DNA reads TGTGCCAGCAGCTGGTGGGGCGGATCGACTAGCTCCTACGAGCAGTACTTC. The V call is TRBV7-9, the J call TRBJ2-7; weak D call: TRBD2 (6 bases). Germline CDR1 and CDR2: SEHNR and FQNEAQ (reference sequence). V dropped 4 bases and J dropped 0 bases, with 19 bases sitting between them. The CDR3 length is 17 residues.

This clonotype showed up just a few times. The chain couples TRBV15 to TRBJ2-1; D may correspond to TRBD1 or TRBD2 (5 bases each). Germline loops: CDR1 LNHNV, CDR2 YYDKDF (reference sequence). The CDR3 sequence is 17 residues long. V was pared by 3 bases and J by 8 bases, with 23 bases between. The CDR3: CATSSPKGGPLGDEQFF. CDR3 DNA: TGTGCCACCAGCAGTCCTAAAGGAGGACCTTTGGGGGATGAGCAGTTCTTC. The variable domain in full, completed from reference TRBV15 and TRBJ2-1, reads DAMVIQNPRYQVTQFGKPVTLSCSQTLNHNVMYWYQQKSSQAPKLLFHYYDKDFNNEADTPDNFQSRRPNTSFCFLDIRSPGLGDTAMYLCATSSPKGGPLGDEQFFGPGTRLTVL.

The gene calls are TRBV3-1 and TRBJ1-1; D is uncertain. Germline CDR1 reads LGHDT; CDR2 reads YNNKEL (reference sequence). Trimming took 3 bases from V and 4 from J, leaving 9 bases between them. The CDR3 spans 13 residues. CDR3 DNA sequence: TGTGCCAGCAGCCATCCGTTAGGCACTGAAGCTTTCTTT. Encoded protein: CASSHPLGTEAFF. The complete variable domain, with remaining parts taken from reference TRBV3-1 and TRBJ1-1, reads DTAVSQTPKYLVTQMGNDKSIKCEQNLGHDTMYWYKQDSKKFLKIMFSYNNKELIINETVPNRFSPKSPDKAHLNLHINSLELGDSAVYFCASSHPLGTEAFFGQGTRLTVV.

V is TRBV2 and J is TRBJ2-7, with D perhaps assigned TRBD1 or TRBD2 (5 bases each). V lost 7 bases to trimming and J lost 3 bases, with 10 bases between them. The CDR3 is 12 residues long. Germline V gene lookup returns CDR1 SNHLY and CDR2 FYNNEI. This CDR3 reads CASTRGFYEQYF. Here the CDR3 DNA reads TGTGCCAGCACTCGGGGCTTCTACGAGCAGTACTTC. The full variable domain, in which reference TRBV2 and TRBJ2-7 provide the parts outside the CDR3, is EPEVTQTPSHQVTQMGQEVILRCVPISNHLYFYWYRQILGQKVEFLVSFYNNEISEKSEIFDDQFSVERPDGSNFTLKIRSTKLEDSAMYFCASTRGFYEQYFGPGTRLTVT.

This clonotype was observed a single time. The CDR3: CASSHGGIQETQYF. The CDR3 nucleotides read TGTGCCAGCAGTCACGGAGGGATCCAAGAGACCCAGTACTTC. The chain links TRBV6-5 to TRBJ2-5, with TRBD2 as a possible D gene (6 bases). The germline V gene has CDR1 MNHEY and CDR2 SVGAGI. Trimming left V 5 bases short and J 1 base short, with 11 bases between. CDR3 length: 14 amino acids.

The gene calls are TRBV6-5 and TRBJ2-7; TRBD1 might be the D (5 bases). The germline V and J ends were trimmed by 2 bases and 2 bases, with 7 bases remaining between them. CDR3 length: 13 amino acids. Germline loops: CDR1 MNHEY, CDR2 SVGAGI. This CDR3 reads CASSYGAAYEQYF. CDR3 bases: TGTGCCAGCAGTTACGGGGCCGCCTACGAGCAGTACTTC.

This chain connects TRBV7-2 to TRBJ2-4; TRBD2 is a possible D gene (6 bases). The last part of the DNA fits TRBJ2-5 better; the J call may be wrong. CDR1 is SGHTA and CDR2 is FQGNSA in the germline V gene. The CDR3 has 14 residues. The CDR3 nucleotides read TGTGCCAGCAGGTTGGGACTCTCGCAAGAGACCCAGTACTTC. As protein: CASRLGLSQETQYF.

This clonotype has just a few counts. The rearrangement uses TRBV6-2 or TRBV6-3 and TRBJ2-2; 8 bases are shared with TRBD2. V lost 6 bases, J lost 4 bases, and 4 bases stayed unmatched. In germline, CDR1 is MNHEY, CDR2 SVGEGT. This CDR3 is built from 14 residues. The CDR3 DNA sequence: TGTGCCAGCAGGCCCGGGGGGGCCACCGGGGAGCTGTTTTTT. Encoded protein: CASRPGGATGELFF.

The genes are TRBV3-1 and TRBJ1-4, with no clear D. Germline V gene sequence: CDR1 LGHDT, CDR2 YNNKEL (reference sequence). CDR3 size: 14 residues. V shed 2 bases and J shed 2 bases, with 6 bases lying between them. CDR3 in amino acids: CASSQSATNEKLFF. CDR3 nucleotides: TGTGCCAGCAGCCAATCAGCGACTAATGAAAAACTGTTTTTT.

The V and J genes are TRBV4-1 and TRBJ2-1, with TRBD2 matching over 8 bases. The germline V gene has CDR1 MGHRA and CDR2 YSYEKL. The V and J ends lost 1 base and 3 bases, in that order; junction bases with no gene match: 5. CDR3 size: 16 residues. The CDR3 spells CASSQAILADYNEQFF. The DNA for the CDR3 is TGCGCCAGCAGCCAAGCTATACTAGCGGACTACAATGAGCAGTTCTTC.

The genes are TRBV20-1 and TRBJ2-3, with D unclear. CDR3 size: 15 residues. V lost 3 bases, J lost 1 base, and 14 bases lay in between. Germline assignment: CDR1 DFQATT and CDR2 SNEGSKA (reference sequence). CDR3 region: CSASRRGIRTDTQYF. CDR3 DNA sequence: TGCAGTGCTAGTCGCCGCGGTATCCGCACAGATACGCAGTATTTT.

CDR3: CASRPLHGQPQHF. The CDR3 DNA reads as TGTGCCAGCAGACCGCTCCACGGTCAGCCCCAGCATTTT. This chain uses TRBV6-6 with TRBJ1-5; D call uncertain. Trimming took off 6 bases at V and 6 bases at J, with 12 bases between the two ends. The CDR3 spans 13 residues. Germline CDR1 is MNHNY and CDR2 is SVGAGI (reference sequence).

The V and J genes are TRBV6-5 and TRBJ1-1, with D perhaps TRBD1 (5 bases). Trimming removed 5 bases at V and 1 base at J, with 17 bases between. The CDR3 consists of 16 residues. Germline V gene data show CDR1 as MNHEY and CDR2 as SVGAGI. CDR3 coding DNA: TGTGCCAGCAGTCCAACCACGAGGGGATCGAACACTGAAGCTTTCTTT. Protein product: CASSPTTRGSNTEAFF.

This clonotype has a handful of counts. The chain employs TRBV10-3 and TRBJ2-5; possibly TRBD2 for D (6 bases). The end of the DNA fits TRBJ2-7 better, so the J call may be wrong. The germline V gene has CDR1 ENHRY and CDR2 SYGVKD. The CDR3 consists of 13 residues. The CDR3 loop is CATTTWGLDEQYF. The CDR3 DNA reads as TGTGCCACCACGACTTGGGGACTTGACGAGCAGTACTTC.

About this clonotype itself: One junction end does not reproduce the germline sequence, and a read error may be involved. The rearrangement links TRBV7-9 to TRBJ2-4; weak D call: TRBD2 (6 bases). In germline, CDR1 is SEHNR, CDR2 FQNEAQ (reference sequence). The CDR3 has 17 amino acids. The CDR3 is CASNLSTTGGGKNIQYF. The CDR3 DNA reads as TGTGCCAGCAACTTATCTACTACTGGGGGAGGCAAAAACATTCAGTACTTC.

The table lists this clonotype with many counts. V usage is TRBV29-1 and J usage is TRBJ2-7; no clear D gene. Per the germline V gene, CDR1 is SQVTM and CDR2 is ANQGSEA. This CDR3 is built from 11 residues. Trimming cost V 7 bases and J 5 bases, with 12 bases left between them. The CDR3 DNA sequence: TGCAGCGGCGGTTATGACAACGAGCAGTACTTC. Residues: CSGGYDNEQYF.

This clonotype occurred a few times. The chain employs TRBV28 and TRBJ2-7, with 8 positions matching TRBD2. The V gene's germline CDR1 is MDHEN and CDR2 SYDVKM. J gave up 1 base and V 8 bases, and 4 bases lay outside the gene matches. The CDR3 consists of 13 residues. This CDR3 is CASVLAESYEQYF. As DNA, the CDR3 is TGTGCCAGCGTACTAGCGGAGTCCTACGAGCAGTACTTC. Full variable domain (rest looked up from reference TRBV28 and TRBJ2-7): DVKVTQSSRYLVKRTGEKVFLECVQDMDHENMFWYRQDPGLGLRLIYFSYDVKMKEKGDIPEGYSVSREKKERFSLILESASTNQTSMYLCASVLAESYEQYFGPGTRLTVT.

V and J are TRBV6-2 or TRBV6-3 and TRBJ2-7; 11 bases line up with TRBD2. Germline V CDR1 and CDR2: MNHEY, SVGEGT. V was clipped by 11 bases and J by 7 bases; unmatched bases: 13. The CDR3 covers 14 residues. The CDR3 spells CAGLLAGASGEQYF. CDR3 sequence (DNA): TGTGCCGGCCTACTAGCGGGAGCTTCGGGGGAGCAGTACTTC.

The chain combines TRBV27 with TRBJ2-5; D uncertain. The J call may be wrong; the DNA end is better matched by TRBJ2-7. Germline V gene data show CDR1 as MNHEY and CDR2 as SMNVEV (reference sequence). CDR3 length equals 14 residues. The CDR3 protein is CASSLTPPSNEQYF. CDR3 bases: TGTGCCAGCAGTTTGACCCCCCCGAGCAACGAGCAGTACTTC.

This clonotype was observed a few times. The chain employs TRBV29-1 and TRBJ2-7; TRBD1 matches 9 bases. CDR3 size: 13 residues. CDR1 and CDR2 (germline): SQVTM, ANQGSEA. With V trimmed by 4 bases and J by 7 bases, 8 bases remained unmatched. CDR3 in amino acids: CSVGLDRGWEQYF. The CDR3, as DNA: TGCAGCGTTGGCCTCGACAGGGGGTGGGAGCAGTACTTC.